These 10 T cell receptor beta chains originate from one sample sequenced in a study of T cell responses to AZD1222 COVID-19 vaccine. Generated by immunoSEQ multiplex PCR, the TCRdb table keeps only in-frame clones and is missing some. This table holds approximately 260,000 clones, roughly 93% found once. The source material was peripheral blood, sampled on day 0 of AZD1222 vaccination. The receptors were gathered from an adult in good health.

The chain carries TRBV7-2 and TRBJ1-5; tentatively, D is TRBD1 (5 bases). The CDR3 length is 17 residues. CDR1 SGHTA and CDR2 FQGNSA come from the germline V gene. V lost 2 bases to trimming and J lost 7 bases, with 21 bases between them. The CDR3 loop reads CASSLHRGLGSRQPQHF. In DNA form, the CDR3 reads TGTGCCAGCAGCTTACATAGGGGTCTGGGTTCGCGCCAGCCCCAGCATTTT. Together with reference TRBV7-2 and TRBJ1-5, the CDR3 gives the full variable domain: GAGVSQSPSNKVTEKGKDVELRCDPISGHTALYWYRQSLGQGLEFLIYFQGNSAPDKSGLPSDRFSAERTGGSVSTLTIQRTQQEDSAVYLCASSLHRGLGSRQPQHFGDGTRLSIL.

The chain carries TRBV4-1 and TRBJ2-3; D gene unclear. V shed 4 bases and J shed 1 base, with 12 bases lying between them. This CDR3 contains 15 residues. The V gene's germline CDR1 is MGHRA and CDR2 YSYEKL. The CDR3 coding sequence is TGCGCCAGCAGCCGAATTACCACTGGCACAGATACGCAGTATTTT. Amino acids: CASSRITTGTDTQYF.

The V gene is TRBV9, the J gene TRBJ2-7; D may match TRBD1 or TRBD2 (6 bases each). This CDR3 has 14 amino acids. Germline V gives CDR1 SGDLS, CDR2 YYNGEE. The V end was cut by 3 bases, the J end by 4 bases, with 14 bases between. In nucleotides, the CDR3 is TGTGCCAGCAGCGCGAACAGGGCGGGATACGAGCAGTACTTC. Its protein product is CASSANRAGYEQYF.

This rearrangement joins TRBV28 to TRBJ1-2, with D possibly TRBD1 on 5 matching bases. The CDR3 has 13 residues. Trimming took 3 bases from V and 2 from J, leaving 7 bases between them. From germline, CDR1 is MDHEN and CDR2 SYDVKM. CDR3 amino acids: CASSLPGNYGYTF. In nucleotides, the CDR3 is TGTGCCAGCAGTTTGCCAGGGAACTATGGCTACACCTTC.

The J gene is TRBJ2-7, the V gene TRBV9; 9 nucleotides agree with TRBD1. The CDR3 runs to 15 residues. Germline V CDR1 and CDR2: SGDLS, YYNGEE. The ends lost 2 bases at V and 6 bases at J; junction bases unmatched: 9. As DNA, the CDR3 is TGTGCCAGCAGCGTCGACGGGACAGGGCTTTCCGAGCAGTACTTC. Translation: CASSVDGTGLSEQYF.

The rearrangement links TRBV7-2 to TRBJ1-5, with 9 bases matching TRBD1. Germline V CDR1 and CDR2: SGHTA, FQGNSA. With 1 base clipped from V and 5 bases from J, the junction kept 6 bases outside the gene matches. The CDR3 totals 16 residues. This chain's CDR3 is CASSLVPGTGYQPQHF. The CDR3 coding sequence is TGTGCCAGCAGCTTAGTTCCCGGGACAGGGTATCAGCCCCAGCATTTT.

The J gene is TRBJ2-5, the V gene TRBV5-6; 9 nucleotides line up with TRBD2. CDR3 length: 15 amino acids. The germline V gene has CDR1 SGHDT and CDR2 YYEEEE. After removal of 4 bases from V and 2 bases from J, the junction contained 6 bases not matched to a gene. The CDR3 nucleotides read TGTGCCAGCAGCATTGGACTAGCGAGTCAAGAGACCCAGTACTTC. Its translation is CASSIGLASQETQYF.

The chain recombines TRBV28 with TRBJ2-1; 9 nucleotides line up with TRBD2. V lost 8 bases, J lost 6 bases, and 2 bases stayed unmatched. This CDR3 is built from 12 residues. Germline V gene sequence: CDR1 MDHEN, CDR2 SYDVKM. CDR3: CASLGLANEQFF. CDR3 bases: TGTGCCAGCCTGGGACTAGCCAATGAGCAGTTCTTC.

CDR3 DNA sequence: TGTGCCAGTAGTATGGGGGGGCCTCAAGGGTCGGGTTCCTACAATGAGCAGTTCTTC. Translating it yields CASSMGGPQGSGSYNEQFF. The chain carries TRBV19 and TRBJ2-1, with D perhaps TRBD2 (7 bases). The CDR3 is 19 residues long. CDR1 and CDR2 (germline): LNHDA, SQIVND (reference sequence). V lost 3 bases to trimming and J lost 1 base, with 22 bases between them. The variable domain in full, completed from reference TRBV19 and TRBJ2-1, reads DGGITQSPKYLFRKEGQNVTLSCEQNLNHDAMYWYRQDPGQGLRLIYYSQIVNDFQKGDIAEGYSVSREKKESFPLTVTSAQKNPTAFYLCASSMGGPQGSGSYNEQFFGPGTRLTVL.

This chain links TRBV7-2 with TRBJ2-2, with D unclear. The CDR3 runs 14 residues. V was trimmed by 5 bases and J by 6 bases, leaving 13 bases between them. Germline V lookup: CDR1 SGHTA, CDR2 FQGNSA. In nucleotides, the CDR3 is TGTGCCAGCAGCCAAATTCTAGACCCCGGGGAGCTGTTTTTT. As protein: CASSQILDPGELFF.